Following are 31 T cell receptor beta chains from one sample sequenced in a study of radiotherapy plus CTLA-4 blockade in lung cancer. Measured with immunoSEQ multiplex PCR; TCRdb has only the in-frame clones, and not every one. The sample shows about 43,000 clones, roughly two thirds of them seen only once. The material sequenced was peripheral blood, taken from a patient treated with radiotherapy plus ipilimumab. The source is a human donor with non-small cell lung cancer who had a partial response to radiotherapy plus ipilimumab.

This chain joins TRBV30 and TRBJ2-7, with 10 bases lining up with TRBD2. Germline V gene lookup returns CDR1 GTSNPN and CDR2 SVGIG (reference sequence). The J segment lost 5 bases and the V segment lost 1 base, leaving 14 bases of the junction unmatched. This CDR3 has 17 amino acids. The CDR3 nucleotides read TGTGCCTGGAGTGGAGGTCAGCGGGGGGGCTTTGGACACGAGCAGTACTTC. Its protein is CAWSGGQRGGFGHEQYF.

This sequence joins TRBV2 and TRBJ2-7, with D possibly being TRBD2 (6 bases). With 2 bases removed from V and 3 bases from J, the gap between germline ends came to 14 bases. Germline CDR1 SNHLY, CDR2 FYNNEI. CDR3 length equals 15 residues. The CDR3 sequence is CASSENREYVYEQYF. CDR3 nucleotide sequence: TGTGCCAGCAGTGAAAACCGGGAGTACGTCTACGAGCAGTACTTC.

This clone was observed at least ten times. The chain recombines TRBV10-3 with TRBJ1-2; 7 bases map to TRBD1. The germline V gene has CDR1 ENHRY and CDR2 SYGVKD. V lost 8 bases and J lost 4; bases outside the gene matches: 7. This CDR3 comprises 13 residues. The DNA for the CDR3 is TGTGCCATCTCTCCCAGGGGGATCTATGGCTACACCTTC. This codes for CAISPRGIYGYTF.

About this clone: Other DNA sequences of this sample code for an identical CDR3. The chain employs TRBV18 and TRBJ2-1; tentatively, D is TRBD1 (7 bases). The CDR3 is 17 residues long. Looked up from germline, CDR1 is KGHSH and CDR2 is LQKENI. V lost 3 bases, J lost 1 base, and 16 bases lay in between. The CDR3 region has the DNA TGTGCCAGCTCACCCCCCACCGCAGGGGGGTCCTACAATGAGCAGTTCTTC. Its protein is CASSPPTAGGSYNEQFF.

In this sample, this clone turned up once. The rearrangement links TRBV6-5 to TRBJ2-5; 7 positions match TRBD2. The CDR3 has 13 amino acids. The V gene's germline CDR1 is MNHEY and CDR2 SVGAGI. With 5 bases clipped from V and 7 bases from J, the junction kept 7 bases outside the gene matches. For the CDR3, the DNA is TGTGCCAGCAGTCCTCAGCCGGGGGGGACCCAGTACTTC. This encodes CASSPQPGGTQYF.

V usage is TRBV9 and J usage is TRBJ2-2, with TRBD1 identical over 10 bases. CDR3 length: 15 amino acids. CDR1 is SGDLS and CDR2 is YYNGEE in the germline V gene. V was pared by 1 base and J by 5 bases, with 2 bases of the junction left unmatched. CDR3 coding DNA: TGTGCCAGCAGCGTATGGGACAGGGGTACCGGGGAGCTGTTTTTT. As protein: CASSVWDRGTGELFF.

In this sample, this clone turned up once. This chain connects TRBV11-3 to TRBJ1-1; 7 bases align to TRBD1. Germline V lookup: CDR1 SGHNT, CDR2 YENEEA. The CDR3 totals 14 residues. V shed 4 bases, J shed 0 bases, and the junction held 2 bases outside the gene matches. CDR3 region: CASSSGTVNTEAFF. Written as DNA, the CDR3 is TGTGCCAGCAGCTCCGGGACAGTGAACACTGAAGCTTTCTTT.

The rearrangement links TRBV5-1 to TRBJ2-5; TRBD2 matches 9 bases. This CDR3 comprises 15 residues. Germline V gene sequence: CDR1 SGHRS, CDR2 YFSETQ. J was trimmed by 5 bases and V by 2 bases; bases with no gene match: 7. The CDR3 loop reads CASSFSGGWKETQYF. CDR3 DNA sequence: TGCGCCAGCAGCTTTAGCGGGGGCTGGAAGGAGACCCAGTACTTC.

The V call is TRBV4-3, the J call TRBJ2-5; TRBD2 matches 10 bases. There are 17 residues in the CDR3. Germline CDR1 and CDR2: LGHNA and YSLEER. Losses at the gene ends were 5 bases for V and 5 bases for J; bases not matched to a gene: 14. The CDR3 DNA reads TGCGCCAGCAGCTCCTCTGGGAGTAGCGGGGGGAGGGAGACCCAGTACTTC. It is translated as CASSSSGSSGGRETQYF.

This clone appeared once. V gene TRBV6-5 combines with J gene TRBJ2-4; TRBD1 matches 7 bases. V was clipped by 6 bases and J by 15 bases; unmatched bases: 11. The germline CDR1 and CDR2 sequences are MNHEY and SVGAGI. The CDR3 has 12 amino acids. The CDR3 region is CASSLYKGALYF. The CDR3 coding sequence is TGTGCCAGCAGCCTTTACAAGGGGGCCCTGTACTTC.

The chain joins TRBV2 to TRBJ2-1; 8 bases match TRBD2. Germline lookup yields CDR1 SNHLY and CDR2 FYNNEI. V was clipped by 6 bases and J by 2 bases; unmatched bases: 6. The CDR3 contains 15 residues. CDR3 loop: CASRVGGGTYNEQFF. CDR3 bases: TGTGCCAGCAGGGTGGGCGGGGGGACCTACAATGAGCAGTTCTTC.

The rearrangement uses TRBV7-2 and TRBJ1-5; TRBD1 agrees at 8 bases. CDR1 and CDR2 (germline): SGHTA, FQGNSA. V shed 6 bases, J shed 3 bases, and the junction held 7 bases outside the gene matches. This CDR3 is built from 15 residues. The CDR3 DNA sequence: TGTGCCAGCAGTCGATGGACAGGGATCAATCAGCCCCAGCATTTT. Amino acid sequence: CASSRWTGINQPQHF.

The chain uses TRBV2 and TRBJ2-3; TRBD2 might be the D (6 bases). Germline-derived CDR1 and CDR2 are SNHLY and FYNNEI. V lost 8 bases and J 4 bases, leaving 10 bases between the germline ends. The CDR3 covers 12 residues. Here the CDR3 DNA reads TGTGCCAGCCGTCGCGGGGCAGATACGCAGTATTTT. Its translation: CASRRGADTQYF.

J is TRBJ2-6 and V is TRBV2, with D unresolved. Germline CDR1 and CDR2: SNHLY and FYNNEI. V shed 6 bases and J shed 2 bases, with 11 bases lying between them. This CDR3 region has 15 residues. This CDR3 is CASRSWSTGANVLTF. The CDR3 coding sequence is TGTGCCAGCAGATCGTGGAGTACTGGGGCCAACGTCCTGACTTTC.

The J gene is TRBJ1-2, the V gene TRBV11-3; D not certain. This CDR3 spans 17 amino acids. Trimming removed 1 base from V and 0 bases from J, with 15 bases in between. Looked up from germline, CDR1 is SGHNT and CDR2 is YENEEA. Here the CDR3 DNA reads TGTGCCAGCAGCTTAGGGTCCAGAAATACGACTAACTATGGCTACACCTTC. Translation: CASSLGSRNTTNYGYTF.

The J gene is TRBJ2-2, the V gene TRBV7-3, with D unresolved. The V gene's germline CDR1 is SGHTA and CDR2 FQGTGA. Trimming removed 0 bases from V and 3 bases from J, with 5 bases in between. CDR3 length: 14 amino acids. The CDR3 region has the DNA TGTGCCAGCAGCTTAACCCAGTACACCGGGGAGCTGTTTTTT. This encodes CASSLTQYTGELFF.

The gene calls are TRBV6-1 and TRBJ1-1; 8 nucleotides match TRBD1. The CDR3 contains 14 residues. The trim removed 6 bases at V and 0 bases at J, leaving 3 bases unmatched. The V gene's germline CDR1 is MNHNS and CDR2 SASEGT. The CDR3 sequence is CASRGTGLNTEAFF. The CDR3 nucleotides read TGTGCCAGCAGGGGGACAGGCTTGAACACTGAAGCTTTCTTT.

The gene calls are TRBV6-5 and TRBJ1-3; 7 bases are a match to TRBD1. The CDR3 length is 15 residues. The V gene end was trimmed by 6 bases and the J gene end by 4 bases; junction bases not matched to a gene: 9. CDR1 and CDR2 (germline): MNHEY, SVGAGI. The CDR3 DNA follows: TGTGCCAGCAGACAGAGGGGGCCGGCCGGAAACACCATATATTTT. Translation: CASRQRGPAGNTIYF.

Written as DNA, the CDR3 is TGTGCCAGCAGCCCGCGACAGGGGAGTTATGAAAAACTGTTTTTT. This encodes CASSPRQGSYEKLFF. The genes are TRBV9 and TRBJ1-4, with 8 bases lining up with TRBD1. CDR3 size: 15 residues. CDR1 and CDR2 from the germline V gene are SGDLS and YYNGEE. V lost 4 bases to trimming and J lost 6 bases; unmatched junction nucleotides: 8.

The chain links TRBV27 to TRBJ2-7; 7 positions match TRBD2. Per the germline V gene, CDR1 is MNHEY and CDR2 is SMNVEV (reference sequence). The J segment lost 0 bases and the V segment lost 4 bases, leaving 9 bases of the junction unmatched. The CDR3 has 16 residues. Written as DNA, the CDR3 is TGTGCCAGCAGTTCCCCCCAGTCTAGCGGCTCCTACGAGCAGTACTTC. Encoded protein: CASSSPQSSGSYEQYF.

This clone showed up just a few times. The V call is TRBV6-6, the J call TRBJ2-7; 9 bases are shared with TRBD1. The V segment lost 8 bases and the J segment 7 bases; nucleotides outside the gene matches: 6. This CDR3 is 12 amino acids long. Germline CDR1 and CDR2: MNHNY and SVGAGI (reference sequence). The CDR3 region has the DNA TGTGCCAGCGGGACAGGGTGGTCAGAGCAGTACTTC. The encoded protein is CASGTGWSEQYF.

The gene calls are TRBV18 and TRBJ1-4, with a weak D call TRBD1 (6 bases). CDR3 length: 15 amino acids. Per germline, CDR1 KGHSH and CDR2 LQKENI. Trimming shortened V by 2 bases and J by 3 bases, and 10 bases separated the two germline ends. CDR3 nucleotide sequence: TGTGCCAGCTCACCAGGGGGCGTTTCTAATGAAAAACTGTTTTTT. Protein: CASSPGGVSNEKLFF.

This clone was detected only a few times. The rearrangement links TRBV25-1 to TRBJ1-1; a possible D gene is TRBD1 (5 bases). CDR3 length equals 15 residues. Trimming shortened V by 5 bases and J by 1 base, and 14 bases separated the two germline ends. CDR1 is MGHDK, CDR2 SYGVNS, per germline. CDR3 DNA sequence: TGTGCCAGCAGTCCGGGTGACAGAGCGAACACTGAAGCTTTCTTT. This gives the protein CASSPGDRANTEAFF.

CDR3 loop: CASKTGQDRWGTQYF. CDR3 nucleotides: TGTGCCAGCAAAACCGGACAGGACCGATGGGGGACCCAGTACTTC. This chain joins TRBV6-1 and TRBJ2-5, with 7 bases matching TRBD1. The germline CDR1 and CDR2 sequences are MNHNS and SASEGT. After removal of 7 bases from V and 7 bases from J, the junction contained 15 bases not matched to a gene. The CDR3 contains 15 residues.

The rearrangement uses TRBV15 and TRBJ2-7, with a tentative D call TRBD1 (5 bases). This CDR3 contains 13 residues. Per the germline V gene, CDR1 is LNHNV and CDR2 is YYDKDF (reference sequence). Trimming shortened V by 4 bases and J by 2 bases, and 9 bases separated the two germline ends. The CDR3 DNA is TGTGCCACCAGCAAAGACAGAACCTACGAGCAGTACTTC. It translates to CATSKDRTYEQYF.

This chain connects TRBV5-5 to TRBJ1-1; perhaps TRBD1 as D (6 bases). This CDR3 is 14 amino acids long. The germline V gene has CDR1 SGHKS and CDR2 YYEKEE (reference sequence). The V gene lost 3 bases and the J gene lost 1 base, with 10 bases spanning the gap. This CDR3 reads CASSYGGQNTEAFF. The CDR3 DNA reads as TGTGCCAGCAGCTATGGGGGACAGAACACTGAAGCTTTCTTT.

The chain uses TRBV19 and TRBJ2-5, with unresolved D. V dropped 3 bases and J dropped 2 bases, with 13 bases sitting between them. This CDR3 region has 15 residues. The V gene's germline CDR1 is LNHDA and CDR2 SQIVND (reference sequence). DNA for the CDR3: TGTGCCAGTAGTATTGGTTCCGGCAGGCAAGAGACCCAGTACTTC. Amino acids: CASSIGSGRQETQYF.

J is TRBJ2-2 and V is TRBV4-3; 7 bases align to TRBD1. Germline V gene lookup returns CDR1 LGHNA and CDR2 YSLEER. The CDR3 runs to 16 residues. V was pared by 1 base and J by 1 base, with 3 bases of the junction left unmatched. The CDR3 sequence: CASSQAGGQNTGELFF. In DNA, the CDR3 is TGCGCCAGCAGCCAAGCAGGGGGACAGAACACCGGGGAGCTGTTTTTT.

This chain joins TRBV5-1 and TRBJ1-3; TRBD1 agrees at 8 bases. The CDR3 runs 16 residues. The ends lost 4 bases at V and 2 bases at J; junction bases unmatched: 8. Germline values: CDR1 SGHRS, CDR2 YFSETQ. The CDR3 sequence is CASSVGLDRAGNTIYF. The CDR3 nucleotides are TGCGCCAGCAGCGTCGGGCTGGACAGGGCTGGAAACACCATATATTTT.

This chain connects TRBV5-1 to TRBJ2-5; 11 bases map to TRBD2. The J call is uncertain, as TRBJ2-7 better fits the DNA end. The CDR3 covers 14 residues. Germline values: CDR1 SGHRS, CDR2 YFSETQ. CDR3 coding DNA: TGCGCCAGCAGCTCGGGACTAGCGGATTACGAGCAGTACTTC. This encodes CASSSGLADYEQYF.

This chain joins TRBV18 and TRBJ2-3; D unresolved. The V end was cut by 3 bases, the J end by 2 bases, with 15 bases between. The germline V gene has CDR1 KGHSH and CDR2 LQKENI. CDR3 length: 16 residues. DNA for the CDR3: TGTGCCAGCTCACCCTCCCGTGGTAGTGTCACAGATACGCAGTATTTT. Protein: CASSPSRGSVTDTQYF.